This T cell receptor beta chain is drawn from a study of blood T cells in healthy people across ages. Using a J-beta primer mix together with a sample-barcoded 5' primer, a second PCR was run for roughly 6 to 12 cycles. A 12-random-nucleotide template-switch adaptor tagged each cDNA molecule. TCRdb re-called the 5' RACE reads through MiXCR, storing one row per CDR3 protein. Of some 1,000,000 distinct CDR3 sequences detected, 20% to 25% appear once; the ten largest clones hold around 0.75%. There are a few counts of this clonotype. The CDR3 runs 15 residues. Germline CDR1 reads SGHVS; CDR2 reads FQNEAQ. The V gene end was trimmed by 7 bases and the J gene end by 7 bases; junction bases not matched to a gene: 12. The same sample was also studied in work on T cells of mothers and their children. As that study records: A few healthy Caucasian mothers and their six children were the donors.

Sequencing was performed on blood. The chain carries TRBV7-8 and TRBJ2-3, with 9 bases fitting TRBD2. The sequence was obtained from a girl aged 2-10 years in good health. DNA for the CDR3: TGTGCCAGCACCACCGCGGGGCTAGCGGGAAATACGCAGTATTTT. Encoded protein: CASTTAGLAGNTQYF.